This T cell receptor (beta chain) was profiled in a study of blood T cell repertoires in COVID-19. Study-level background: COVID-19 samples, acute and convalescent, were from the United States, Italy and Spain.

Original data processing: Reference gene primer amplification gave nucleated cell count estimates. The protocol was immunoSEQ multiplex PCR, while the TCRdb copy is restricted to in-frame clones and leaves out a portion. The DNA was the basis for D and trimming; V, J and clone size are from that table. The sample lists 250,000 to 300,000 clones, approximately 90% occurring once. This CDR3 region has 16 residues. Germline V lookup: CDR1 SGHNT, CDR2 YYREEE (reference sequence). V was shortened by 2 bases and J by 0 bases, with 12 bases between the two germline ends. This receptor was taken from a woman aged 40 to 49 with acute or convalescent COVID-19. Sequenced sample: peripheral blood. The gene calls are TRBV5-4 and TRBJ1-3, with a tentative D call TRBD1 (6 bases). The CDR3 sequence is CASSLPTGSSGNTIYF. The CDR3 coding sequence is TGTGCCAGCAGCTTACCGACAGGTAGCTCTGGAAACACCATATATTTT.